Below, 20 T cell receptor beta chains from the same sample are listed, as sequenced in a study of T cells in Graves' hyperthyroidism and ophthalmopathy (dated by TCRdb to about 2019). The library was generated by multiplex PCR. Sequencing relied on an Illumina HiSeq 2000. The TCR beta CDR3 regions were amplified from the RNA transcripts. The first round of RT-PCR for the TCR CDR3 was performed with the HTBI primer set and the Qiagen OneStep RT-PCR kit. TCRdb ran its own pipeline on the public reads, namely fastp trimming at Q25 and MiXCR clone calling, and kept in-frame beta chains. Rows with one shared CDR3 protein collapse into an entry with the most common genes and DNA. Here the sample has approximately 570,000 distinct CDR3 sequences; 15% to 20% occur a single time. Over 45% of the sample rests with the top ten. Sequenced material: blood. Receptors were obtained from a man aged 35 to 55 with Graves' ophthalmopathy.

This clonotype was seen repeatedly, ten times or more. This chain links TRBV2 with TRBJ1-4; D unclear. Germline V gene sequence: CDR1 SNHLY, CDR2 FYNNEI. CDR3 length: 14 residues. Trimming left V 6 bases short and J 0 bases short, with 8 bases between. The CDR3 region has the DNA TGTGCCAGCAGGGAGACGCCAACTAATGAAAAACTGTTTTTT. The encoded protein is CASRETPTNEKLFF.

In its sample, this clonotype was seen a few times. The V call is TRBV3-1, the J call TRBJ2-5; D call uncertain. This CDR3 contains 13 residues. With 4 bases removed from V and 9 bases from J, the gap between germline ends came to 15 bases. CDR1 is LGHDT, CDR2 YNNKEL, per germline (reference sequence). CDR3 sequence: CASSPPYEVAQYF. The CDR3 DNA is TGTGCCAGCAGCCCCCCGTATGAGGTGGCCCAGTACTTC.

This clonotype was observed at least ten times. V and J are TRBV28 and TRBJ2-1; D might be TRBD1 (8 bases). The germline V gene has CDR1 MDHEN and CDR2 SYDVKM. The CDR3 loop spans 18 amino acids. V lost 5 bases and J 7 bases, leaving 27 bases between the germline ends. CDR3 DNA sequence: TGTGCCAGCAGTGAAAATGGGGGAGGGGGACAGGTTAGAAATGAGCAGTTCTTC. Protein: CASSENGGGGQVRNEQFF.

The table lists this clonotype with a few counts. The chain couples TRBV11-2 to TRBJ2-7, with D hard to call. The CDR3 is 18 residues long. The germline V gene has CDR1 SGHAT and CDR2 FQNNGV. V was shortened by 2 bases and J by 3 bases, with 23 bases between the two germline ends. CDR3 residues: CASSLPRSSTPRNYEQYF. CDR3 nucleotide sequence: TGTGCCAGCAGCTTACCCAGGTCATCAACCCCAAGAAACTACGAGCAGTACTTC.

This clonotype occurred many times. The rearrangement joins TRBV6-1 to TRBJ1-1; D gene uncertain. Germline V gene lookup returns CDR1 MNHNS and CDR2 SASEGT. V lost 5 bases, J lost 1 base, and 14 bases lay in between. CDR3 length: 15 amino acids. CDR3 coding DNA: TGTGCCAGCAGTTTTCGGGATAGAGGGAACACTGAAGCTTTCTTT. This sequence encodes CASSFRDRGNTEAFF.

This clonotype occurred many times. V is TRBV7-2 and J is TRBJ2-7; 8 bases map to TRBD1. The CDR3 consists of 15 residues. Trimming at V came to 5 bases and at J to 1 base, leaving 7 bases not matched to a gene. Germline V lookup: CDR1 SGHTA, CDR2 FQGNSA. CDR3 residues: CASSPHRDRSYEQYF. CDR3 DNA sequence: TGTGCCAGCAGCCCCCACCGGGACAGGTCCTACGAGCAGTACTTC.

This clonotype was picked up many times. The V gene is TRBV12-3 or TRBV12-4, the J gene TRBJ1-2; weak D call: TRBD1 (6 bases). V dropped 3 bases and J dropped 4 bases, with 9 bases sitting between them. The CDR3 runs to 13 residues. CDR3 sequence reads: CASSFQGPYGYTF. The CDR3 DNA reads as TGTGCCAGCAGTTTTCAGGGGCCCTATGGCTACACCTTC.

This clonotype was counted a single time. One end of the junction does not line up with germline, which may come from a read error. The chain has TRBV6-1 and TRBJ1-5; 8 bases map to TRBD1. Germline V gene lookup returns CDR1 MNHNS and CDR2 SASEGT. The CDR3 length is 14 residues. DNA for the CDR3: TGTGCCAGCAGTGACGGACAGGGCGGTCAGCCCCTGCATTTT. Its translation: CASSDGQGGQPLHF.

This clonotype showed up many times. V is TRBV28 and J is TRBJ2-7, with 10 positions matching TRBD1. Germline loops: CDR1 MDHEN, CDR2 SYDVKM. Trimming took 8 bases from V and 1 from J; bases not matched to a gene: 5. This CDR3 is built from 14 residues. CDR3 coding DNA: TGTGCCAGCGGGGACAGGGGCCCATCCTACGAGCAGTACTTC. Encoded protein: CASGDRGPSYEQYF.

This clonotype was detected ten times or more. The V gene is TRBV7-8, the J gene TRBJ1-3; the D gene is possibly TRBD1 (6 bases). In germline, CDR1 is SGHVS, CDR2 FQNEAQ. The CDR3 runs 16 residues. Trimming cost V 5 bases and J 0 bases, with 14 bases left between them. The CDR3 DNA reads TGTGCCAGCAGCAAACAGGGAAGGAACTCTGGAAACACCATATATTTT. Protein: CASSKQGRNSGNTIYF.

In this sample, this clonotype turned up many times. The rearrangement uses TRBV7-9 and TRBJ2-7; 8 bases are shared with TRBD1. From germline, CDR1 is SEHNR and CDR2 FQNEAQ (reference sequence). V gave up 6 bases and J gave up 1 base; unmatched junction bases: 11. The CDR3 runs 16 residues. CDR3 nucleotides: TGTGCCAGCAGACCTACAGGGGGAAGGACATCCTACGAGCAGTACTTC. It yields the protein CASRPTGGRTSYEQYF.

This clonotype was counted at least ten times. The chain employs TRBV27 and TRBJ2-7; D remains ambiguous. V was clipped by 3 bases and J by 2 bases, with 14 bases between them. The CDR3 spans 15 residues. Germline values: CDR1 MNHEY, CDR2 SMNVEV (reference sequence). For the CDR3, the DNA is TGTGCCAGCAGTTTTGGTTGGAGAGGCACCTACGAGCAGTACTTC. Encoded protein: CASSFGWRGTYEQYF.

The chain uses TRBV20-1 and TRBJ2-1; D is uncertain. The germline V gene encodes CDR1 DFQATT and CDR2 SNEGSKA (reference sequence). The V gene lost 5 bases and the J gene lost 9 bases, with 20 bases spanning the gap. The CDR3 extends over 14 amino acids. The CDR3 here is CSAEDTMTMGEQFF. In nucleotides, the CDR3 is TGCAGTGCTGAAGACACTATGACGATGGGTGAGCAGTTCTTC.

The chain has TRBV6-1 and TRBJ1-5; maybe TRBD1 (5 bases). The length of the CDR3 is 14 residues. V lost 7 bases to trimming and J lost 0 bases, with 10 bases between them. The germline gives CDR1 MNHNS, CDR2 SASEGT. The CDR3 DNA sequence: TGTGCCAGCACCACCGACAGTAGCAATCAGCCCCAGCATTTT. This sequence encodes CASTTDSSNQPQHF.

This clonotype was seen repeatedly, ten times or more. The chain combines TRBV12-3 or TRBV12-4 with TRBJ1-1; D is ambiguous. CDR3 length: 16 residues. V gave up 0 bases and J gave up 3 bases, with 14 bases separating them. The CDR3 DNA reads TGTGCCAGCAGTTTAGCGGCCAGGCGCGGGTACACTGAAGCTTTCTTT. Its protein product is CASSLAARRGYTEAFF.

This clonotype was counted a few times. This may be a read error: a much more frequent sequence differs by one nucleotide. The chain employs TRBV5-6 and TRBJ1-1; unclear D gene. The CDR3 is made up of 14 amino acids. Germline lookup yields CDR1 SGHDT and CDR2 YYEEEE. V was pared by 2 bases and J by 0 bases, with 8 bases between. The CDR3 spells CASSFWGLNTEAFF. The CDR3 DNA reads TGTGCCAGCAGCTTCTGGGGTCTGAACACTGAAGCTTTCTTT.

This clonotype came up many times. The gene calls are TRBV28 and TRBJ2-7, with 8 bases aligning to TRBD1. Germline lookup yields CDR1 MDHEN and CDR2 SYDVKM. V trimming: 5 bases; J trimming: 1 base; junction bases outside the gene matches: 4. This CDR3 has 14 residues. The CDR3 protein is CASSTRDRSYEQYF. The CDR3 nucleotides read TGTGCCAGCAGTACCCGGGACAGGTCCTACGAGCAGTACTTC.

In nucleotides, the CDR3 is TGTGCCAGCAGCCAAACTCTAGCTACTTCGGAGACCCAGTACTTC. Translating it yields CASSQTLATSETQYF. J is TRBJ2-5 and V is TRBV3-1; possible D gene TRBD2, 5 bases. Germline CDR1 is LGHDT and CDR2 is YNNKEL (reference sequence). The germline V and J ends were trimmed by 2 bases and 5 bases, with 15 bases remaining between them. The CDR3 covers 15 residues.

This chain links TRBV2 with TRBJ1-3; D gene unclear. The CDR3 sequence is 14 residues long. V lost 7 bases, J lost 0 bases, and 10 bases lay in between. Germline-derived CDR1 and CDR2 are SNHLY and FYNNEI. The CDR3 DNA is TGTGCCAGCACCCCTCAACCCTCTGGAAACACCATATATTTT. Its translation: CASTPQPSGNTIYF.

This clonotype has just a few counts. The chain is built from TRBV20-1 and TRBJ2-1; D is undetermined. V lost 3 bases and J lost 4, with 13 bases in between. Germline assignment: CDR1 DFQATT and CDR2 SNEGSKA (reference sequence). This CDR3 contains 14 residues. The CDR3 DNA is TGCAGTGCTAGCCCAGCCCCGCGTTACAATGAGCAGTTCTTC. It encodes CSASPAPRYNEQFF.